These 14 T cell receptor beta chains share one sample of origin, sequenced in a study of cytomegalovirus exposure and HLA in healthy donors (dated by TCRdb to 2015 to 2018). The method was the immunoSEQ multiplex PCR assay. The multiplex PCR relied on a mix of 60 forward primers for TCR Vbeta segments and 13 reverse primers for TCR Jbeta segments. Here the immuneACCESS table is served through TCRdb, limited to in-frame sequences with V and J called. Missing clones are a known gap in these copies; in checked studies unresolved V genes cover under half, and the rest lacks a known reason. The sample table lists around 140,000 clones, about 64% of them with a count of one. The top ten clonotypes cover 2% to 3% of the sample. The specimen was PBMCs. The receptors were gathered from a woman aged 40 to 50 in good health and CMV-seronegative.

The V and J genes are TRBV2 and TRBJ1-5, with a weak D call TRBD1 (5 bases). CDR3 length: 11 amino acids. V dropped 8 bases and J dropped 6 bases, with 8 bases sitting between them. Germline values: CDR1 SNHLY, CDR2 FYNNEI. The CDR3: CASGGGQPQHF. The CDR3 DNA follows: TGTGCCAGCGGCGGGGGTCAGCCCCAGCATTTT.

As for this clone: A read error may account for a junction end that differs from germline. This chain uses TRBV5-5 with TRBJ1-6, with a tentative D call TRBD1 (5 bases). CDR3 size: 13 residues. CDR1 is SGHKS and CDR2 is YYEKEE in the germline V gene (reference sequence). The CDR3 spells CASSLGRGSPLHF. The CDR3 DNA sequence: TGTGCCAGCAGTTTGGGACGGGGTTCACCCCTCCACTTT.

This clone was observed a few times. The chain joins TRBV15 to TRBJ2-2; D uncertain. Trimming took off 10 bases at V and 0 bases at J, with 15 bases between the two ends. Germline V CDR1 and CDR2: LNHNV, YYDKDF (reference sequence). The length of the CDR3 is 15 residues. The CDR3 sequence: CAIPREVANTGELFF. The CDR3 region has the DNA TGTGCCATCCCTCGAGAGGTCGCGAACACCGGGGAGCTGTTTTTT.

The chain recombines TRBV4-3 with TRBJ2-5; D gene unclear. The CDR3 is 13 residues long. Trimming took 1 base from V and 5 from J, leaving 8 bases between them. Per germline, CDR1 LGHNA and CDR2 YSLEER. The CDR3 reads CASSQGLPETQYF. The CDR3 bases are TGCGCCAGCAGCCAAGGACTGCCGGAGACCCAGTACTTC.

This chain connects TRBV6-5 to TRBJ2-7; a possible D gene is TRBD2 (6 bases). V was cut by 4 bases and J by 0 bases, with 16 bases left in between. The CDR3 covers 16 residues. Germline V gene lookup returns CDR1 MNHEY and CDR2 SVGAGI. The CDR3 DNA reads TGTGCCAGCAGTTTTTTCGAAGCGGGCAGCTCCTACGAGCAGTACTTC. This encodes CASSFFEAGSSYEQYF.

The chain combines TRBV7-8 with TRBJ1-2; D is ambiguous. The V end was cut by 1 base, the J end by 7 bases, with 10 bases between. The CDR3 extends over 13 amino acids. CDR1 and CDR2 from the germline V gene are SGHVS and FQNEAQ. The CDR3 protein is CASSLVTASGYTF. The CDR3 bases are TGTGCCAGCAGCTTAGTCACGGCTAGTGGCTACACCTTC.

This chain connects TRBV6-4 to TRBJ2-3, with D tentatively TRBD2 (7 bases). V dropped 4 bases and J dropped 0 bases, with 14 bases sitting between them. The CDR3 is 16 amino acids. CDR1 is MRHNA, CDR2 SNTAGT, per germline. CDR3 nucleotide sequence: TGTGCCAGCAGTGTCCAAGGGGGGGTTAGCACAGATACGCAGTATTTT. It is translated as CASSVQGGVSTDTQYF.

V is TRBV18 and J is TRBJ2-1; no definite D call. Germline V lookup: CDR1 KGHSH, CDR2 LQKENI. V gave up 0 bases and J gave up 7 bases, with 10 bases separating them. The CDR3 loop spans 14 amino acids. The CDR3 sequence: CASSPPVGRNEQFF. CDR3 DNA: TGTGCCAGCTCACCACCGGTGGGCCGGAATGAGCAGTTCTTC.

The chain uses TRBV5-4 and TRBJ2-5, with TRBD2 matching 7 bases. Germline CDR1 and CDR2: SGHNT and YYREEE (reference sequence). V was clipped by 1 base and J by 4 bases; unmatched bases: 1. The CDR3 sequence is 13 residues long. In DNA, the CDR3 is TGTGCCAGCAGCTTGAGGGAGGGAGAGACCCAGTACTTC. Amino acid sequence: CASSLREGETQYF.

The V call is TRBV30, the J call TRBJ1-6; 9 nucleotides line up with TRBD1. Unmatched junction bases numbered 10, after V lost 3 bases and J lost 10 bases. This CDR3 region has 15 residues. Germline assignment: CDR1 GTSNPN and CDR2 SVGIG (reference sequence). The CDR3 reads CAWRPTGTGTSPLHF. CDR3 sequence (DNA): TGTGCCTGGAGACCTACCGGGACAGGGACCTCACCCCTCCACTTT.

The chain employs TRBV28 and TRBJ1-1; D possibly corresponds to TRBD1 (5 bases). The CDR3 totals 16 residues. V was cut by 3 bases and J by 4 bases, with 18 bases left in between. The germline gives CDR1 MDHEN, CDR2 SYDVKM. Written as DNA, the CDR3 is TGTGCCAGCAGTTTCGAGACACTCCCGGGGGGCACTGAAGCTTTCTTT. Translation gives CASSFETLPGGTEAFF. The full variable domain, its missing parts supplied by reference TRBV28 and TRBJ1-1, is DVKVTQSSRYLVKRTGEKVFLECVQDMDHENMFWYRQDPGLGLRLIYFSYDVKMKEKGDIPEGYSVSREKKERFSLILESASTNQTSMYLCASSFETLPGGTEAFFGQGTRLTVV.

The chain links TRBV6-4 to TRBJ2-3; 12 nucleotides line up with TRBD2. The germline gives CDR1 MRHNA, CDR2 SNTAGT. V shed 3 bases and J 4 bases; nucleotides not matched to a gene: 5. The CDR3 covers 16 residues. The DNA of the CDR3 is TGTGCCAGCAGTGAAGGCCCTAGCGGGGGGGCAGATACGCAGTATTTT. This translates into CASSEGPSGGADTQYF.

V is TRBV27 and J is TRBJ1-6; D may be TRBD1 (6 bases). V shed 6 bases and J shed 7 bases, with 10 bases lying between them. The CDR3 sequence is 13 residues long. Germline assignment: CDR1 MNHEY and CDR2 SMNVEV (reference sequence). The CDR3 DNA sequence: TGTGCCAGCAGCGACAGGTTAAATTCACCCCTCCACTTT. Translating it yields CASSDRLNSPLHF.

Only one count was recorded for this clone. The chain joins TRBV29-1 to TRBJ2-2; D gene unclear. This CDR3 has 15 residues. V was cut by 0 bases and J by 4 bases, with 12 bases left in between. CDR1 and CDR2 from the germline V gene are SQVTM and ANQGSEA. The CDR3 DNA is TGCAGCGTTGAAGATGGCAGGTCTGTCACCGGGGAGCTGTTTTTT. Protein: CSVEDGRSVTGELFF.